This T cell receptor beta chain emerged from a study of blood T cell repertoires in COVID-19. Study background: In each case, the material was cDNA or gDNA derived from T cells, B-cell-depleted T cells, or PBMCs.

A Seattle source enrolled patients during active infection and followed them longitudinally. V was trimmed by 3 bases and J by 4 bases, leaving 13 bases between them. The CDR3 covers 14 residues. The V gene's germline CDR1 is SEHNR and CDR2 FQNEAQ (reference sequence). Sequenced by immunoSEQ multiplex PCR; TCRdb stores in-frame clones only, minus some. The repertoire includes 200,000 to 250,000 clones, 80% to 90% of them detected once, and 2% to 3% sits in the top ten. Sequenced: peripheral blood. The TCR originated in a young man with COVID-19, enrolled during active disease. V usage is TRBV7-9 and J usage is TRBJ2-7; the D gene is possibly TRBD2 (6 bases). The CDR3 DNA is TGTGCCAGCAGCTTCTCCTCGGGACTGTACGAGCAGTACTTC. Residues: CASSFSSGLYEQYF.